This TCR beta chain was observed in a study of blood T cell repertoires in COVID-19. The wider study: Material from acute and convalescent COVID-19 was sourced from the United States, Italy and Spain. T cells, B-cell-depleted T cells, or PBMCs provided the cDNA or gDNA that served as material.

The CDR3 loop spans 13 amino acids. Germline values: CDR1 LNHDA, CDR2 SQIVND (reference sequence). Trimming shortened V by 7 bases and J by 5 bases, and 13 bases separated the two germline ends. In the original analysis: Reference gene primer amplification gave nucleated cell count estimates. This table comes from immunoSEQ multiplex PCR, and its TCRdb copy is limited to in-frame clones, with some not included. V, J and clone size reflect that table, while D and trimming were determined from the DNA. Here the sample spans under 250,000 clones, almost 85% being singletons. This TCR derives from a woman aged 40 to 50 with acute or convalescent COVID-19. The rearrangement links TRBV19 to TRBJ2-3, with D perhaps TRBD2 (6 bases). The sequenced sample consisted of peripheral blood. As DNA, the CDR3 is TGTGCCAGTATTGGGGACTCCGAAGATACGCAGTATTTT. It encodes CASIGDSEDTQYF.